This T cell receptor beta chain is from a study of cytomegalovirus exposure and HLA in healthy donors (dated by TCRdb to the late 2010s). Describing the broader study: According to a later analysis, the roughly 120 validation repertoires were produced on the same platform as the 666 repertoires of the first cohort. To predict cytomegalovirus infection status, the study brought together high-throughput TCR immunosequencing, statistical association of individual TCRs with disease status, and machine learning. The study aimed to test whether cataloging public T cell receptors could reveal signatures of past pathogen exposure. Along with the approximately 650-subject first cohort, a separate validation cohort of over a hundred different subjects was used. General conclusions and limits of the study: In both the original and validation cohorts, the classifier was reported to diagnose cytomegalovirus status with high specificity and sensitivity. Across donors, most TCR sequences were observed very rarely, whereas some public TCRs were present in many individuals. The study gave a list of 150 to 200 TCR beta chains associated with cytomegalovirus. Subsequent analysis determined that TCRs grouped into clusters in the first cohort also showed a tendency toward co-occurrence across the roughly 110 validation repertoires, and 85% to 95% of cluster scores exceeded 0. A later analysis lacked HLA typing for the validation cohort, so it scored co-occurrence in that cohort across all 110 or so repertoires. According to the authors, the approach could potentially be generalized to other disease states and immunological phenotypes. Three of the identified cytomegalovirus-associated TCR beta chains were confirmed in vitro to be specific for cytomegalovirus antigens.

This clone was recorded once. The clone's antigen remains unknown. Base qualities are not at hand, and no much larger clone is one base apart. Germline trimming amounts to 5 bases on V and 4 bases on J, with 8 as the count of junction bases outside the gene matches. The CDR3 numbers 14 residues from cysteine through phenylalanine. Only the CDR3 DNA stays, 42 bases, in frame from base 1. The germline V gene encodes CDR1 GTSNPN and CDR2 SVGIG (reference sequence). The protocol used for the library was the immunoSEQ multiplex PCR assay. Per the source publication's procedure: A statistical classification framework was developed to diagnose cytomegalovirus status using the catalog of TCR beta chain sequences. TCRdb stores this immuneACCESS table with in-frame sequences only. Part of the clones is absent; in the studies checked, under half of the shortfall reflects unresolved V genes, and no reason is known for the rest. V and J calls and clone size follow that table, whereas D and trimming were derived from the DNA. Counted in this sample were hundreds of thousands of clones; around 90% of them appeared once. The ten largest make up 1.5% to 2% of the sample.

The donors belonged to the validation cohort of under 150 subjects, which was separate from the approximately 700-subject first cohort. The specimen sequenced was PBMCs. The rearrangement joined TRBV30 to TRBJ1-3; 7 nucleotides in the junction match TRBD1. This TCR came from a woman aged 18-29 years in good health and CMV-seropositive. The DNA is as follows: TGTGCCTGGGCCAGGGGGGAGTTGGGAAACACCATATATTTT. Translated, it gives CAWARGELGNTIYF.